Here is one T cell receptor beta chain with its context. No antigen is known for it. No much larger clonotype is one base removed from it; base qualities were not supplied. The sample originates from a study of T cell responses to AZD1222 COVID-19 vaccine (dated by TCRdb to the early 2020s). Describing the broader study: A total of just over 230 trial participants underwent TCR sequencing, of whom about 210 had received two doses of AZD1222 and 26 had received two doses of the MenACWY control vaccine. Enrollment into the trials was organized by age into subgroups of 18-55, 56-69 and 70-plus years, and those subgroups contained about 160, 30 and 59 TCR-sequenced participants, respectively. Study-wide findings and limitations: CD4 TCRs associated with the vaccine covered the entire spike protein, and the dominant responses were in regions 160-218 and 743-854. The 56-69-year group was small, and its depth increase did not reach significance, likely because of low power. Because no samples from the day 14 peak response were available, repertoires could be characterized only after the peak T cell response. Only a handful of AZD1222 recipients were SARS-CoV-2 seropositive at baseline, limiting conclusions about previously exposed vaccinees. Reportedly, close to half of the unique spike-specific TCRs recognized epitopes lying outside the regions that are mutated in the B.1.351 and B.1.1.7 variants. After two AZD1222 doses, spike-specific TCR breadth and depth were significantly higher than at day 0 and than in MenACWY recipients. Participants were mostly white British and included more females than males, and it was suggested by the authors that clonal diversity may have been underestimated.

Reading the label with the study, this specimen's time point is: about 28 days (+/-7) after the second vaccine dose. Interpreted using the paper, the treatment or condition label stands for: meningococcal conjugate vaccine given as trial control. Vaccinee samples were obtained from the UK trials COV001 and COV002, which included a single-blind randomized controlled phase 2/3 trial of AZD1222 (ChAdOx1 nCoV-19) in healthy adults. For TCRbeta chain sequencing, PBMC samples were collected from trial participants at day 0 and at day 28 after the second dose. The CDR3 regions of human TCRbeta chains were analyzed by immunosequencing. Processing in the source paper ran as follows. TCRs in the repertoires were compared against a reference library of SARS-CoV-2-specific TCRs that had been generated with the MIRA antigen-specificity platform. Breadth was defined as the fraction of unique TCRs that were SARS-CoV-2-associated, and depth was defined as the fraction of total T cells that were SARS-CoV-2-associated. Using the MIRA data, each spike-specific TCR was mapped to the spike region that the TCR reacts to and placed in a CD4 or CD8 class. Log10-transformed breadth and depth values were compared by one-way ANOVA with Sidak's multiple comparisons tests. TCRdb re-hosts the immuneACCESS table, in-frame sequences only. Its copies lack some clones; in the studies checked, an unresolved V gene accounts for under half of them, and the cause for the rest is not known. V and J calls and clone size are as listed in that table; D and trimming were resolved from the DNA. Counted in this sample were approximately 150,000 clones; about 90% of them appeared once. The leading ten clones occupy 7.5% to 9.5% of the sample.

From a lookup of the germline V gene, CDR1 and CDR2 are MDHEN and SYDVKM. V and J are truncated by 6 bases and 6 bases respectively, leaving an intervening sequence of 9 bases. There are 12 amino acids in the CDR3, from cysteine to phenylalanine inclusive. Only the CDR3 DNA stays, 36 bases, in frame from base 1. Sequencing was performed on peripheral blood, taken 28 days after the second dose of the MenACWY control vaccine. The receptor comes from an adult who received the MenACWY meningococcal vaccine as a control. The V and J genes are TRBV28 and TRBJ2-1, with the D segment identity uncertain. The CDR3 protein: CASSRRVNEQFF. The DNA sequence is as follows: TGTGCCAGCAGCCGTCGGGTCAATGAGCAGTTCTTC.